The 5 T cell receptor beta chains in this list originate from one sample, sequenced in a study of cytomegalovirus exposure and HLA in healthy donors. PCR primers comprised 60 Vbeta and 13 Jbeta primers. The repertoire was sequenced with immunoSEQ multiplex PCR; TCRdb's copy has only in-frame clones and lacks some. The sample lists about 170,000 clones; 85% were seen once. Input material: PBMCs. The receptors originated from a boy younger than 10 in good health and CMV-seronegative.

This sequence joins TRBV5-1 and TRBJ2-5, with no clear D. V dropped 0 bases and J dropped 4 bases, with 7 bases sitting between them. The CDR3 runs to 13 residues. Germline values: CDR1 SGHRS, CDR2 YFSETQ. For the CDR3, the DNA is TGCGCCAGCAGCTTGGCCCCCGGAGAGACCCAGTACTTC. It is translated as CASSLAPGETQYF.

This clone was seen more than once but under ten times. The gene calls are TRBV28 and TRBJ2-3; 13 bases fit TRBD2. CDR1 is MDHEN and CDR2 is SYDVKM in the germline V gene. This CDR3 has 15 amino acids. J lost 4 bases, V lost 6 bases, and 4 bases had no gene match. In nucleotides, the CDR3 is TGTGCCAGCAGGCCTGGACTAGCGGGAGCAGATACGCAGTATTTT. Protein product: CASRPGLAGADTQYF.

The CDR3 spells CASSFARLSGEQYF. The CDR3 coding sequence is TGTGCCAGCAGCTTTGCTAGGTTGTCGGGCGAGCAGTACTTC. The chain couples TRBV5-4 to TRBJ2-7; D is unclear. V lost 2 bases and J lost 6, with 15 bases in between. CDR1 is SGHNT, CDR2 YYREEE, per germline (reference sequence). This CDR3 has 14 amino acids.

This clone was seen only a few times. The chain combines TRBV27 with TRBJ2-2; TRBD2 aligns across 7 bases. The CDR3 runs 15 residues. Per the germline V gene, CDR1 is MNHEY and CDR2 is SMNVEV (reference sequence). V lost 9 bases and J lost 4; bases outside the gene matches: 11. This CDR3 reads CASLRVWGGTGELFF. In DNA, the CDR3 is TGTGCCAGTCTGAGAGTCTGGGGGGGCACCGGGGAGCTGTTTTTT.

This rearrangement joins TRBV6-5 to TRBJ2-7, with TRBD2 matching 8 bases. Germline CDR1 and CDR2: MNHEY and SVGAGI. The CDR3 loop spans 13 amino acids. Trimming removed 8 bases from V and 4 bases from J; junction bases left unmatched: 7. CDR3 in amino acids: CASWGSGKYEQYF. The CDR3 coding sequence is TGTGCCAGCTGGGGTAGCGGGAAGTACGAGCAGTACTTC.